The 5 T cell receptor beta chains listed next were all sequenced from one sample in a study of shared clonotypes between healthy human individuals. The assay was immunoSEQ multiplex PCR, and TCRdb's table has in-frame clones only and misses some. The sample has some 120,000 clones, around 68% seen once. The sequencing input was memory CD8+ T cells sorted from blood. The subset here: CD45RO+ cells pooled with CCR7-negative TemRA cells. The source of these receptors is a woman aged 25 to 39 in good health.

The rearrangement uses TRBV25-1 and TRBJ2-7; TRBD1 might be the D (6 bases). Trimming shortened V by 5 bases and J by 2 bases, and 19 bases separated the two germline ends. The CDR3 is 16 amino acids. The germline V gene has CDR1 MGHDK and CDR2 SYGVNS. For the CDR3, the DNA is TGTGCCAGCAGTCCAAAACCGAGGACAGAGACCTACGAGCAGTACTTC. Translation gives CASSPKPRTETYEQYF.

In its sample, this clone was seen many times. The chain uses TRBV4-2 and TRBJ1-1, with D unclear. The length of the CDR3 is 15 residues. CDR1 is LGHNA, CDR2 YNFKEQ, per germline. V was shortened by 0 bases and J by 8 bases, with 16 bases between the two germline ends. The DNA for the CDR3 is TGTGCCAGCAGCCAAGATGGTCCCATAAGATCCGAAGCTTTCTTT. Its translation: CASSQDGPIRSEAFF.

The chain employs TRBV6-6 and TRBJ1-2; unclear D gene. CDR1 MNHNY and CDR2 SVGAGI come from the germline V gene (reference sequence). The length of the CDR3 is 12 residues. The germline V and J ends were trimmed by 2 bases and 8 bases, with 9 bases remaining between them. The CDR3 bases are TGTGCCAGCAGTTACCGACCAGAAGGCTACACCTTC. This translates into CASSYRPEGYTF.

The chain couples TRBV2 to TRBJ2-1; 10 positions match TRBD2. Germline V lookup: CDR1 SNHLY, CDR2 FYNNEI. Trimming took 7 bases from V and 5 from J; bases not matched to a gene: 11. The CDR3 loop spans 16 amino acids. In nucleotides, the CDR3 is TGTGCCAGCATTGACGAACTAGCGGGAAGTCACAATGAGCAGTTCTTC. Protein: CASIDELAGSHNEQFF.

The V gene is TRBV27, the J gene TRBJ1-6; possible D gene TRBD1, 5 bases. Trimming stripped 4 bases from V and 0 bases from J, with 7 bases between. Germline V gives CDR1 MNHEY, CDR2 SMNVEV (reference sequence). CDR3 length: 15 amino acids. The CDR3 DNA sequence: TGTGCCAGCAGTTCCGACAGCTCCTATAATTCACCCCTCCACTTT. This gives the protein CASSSDSSYNSPLHF.